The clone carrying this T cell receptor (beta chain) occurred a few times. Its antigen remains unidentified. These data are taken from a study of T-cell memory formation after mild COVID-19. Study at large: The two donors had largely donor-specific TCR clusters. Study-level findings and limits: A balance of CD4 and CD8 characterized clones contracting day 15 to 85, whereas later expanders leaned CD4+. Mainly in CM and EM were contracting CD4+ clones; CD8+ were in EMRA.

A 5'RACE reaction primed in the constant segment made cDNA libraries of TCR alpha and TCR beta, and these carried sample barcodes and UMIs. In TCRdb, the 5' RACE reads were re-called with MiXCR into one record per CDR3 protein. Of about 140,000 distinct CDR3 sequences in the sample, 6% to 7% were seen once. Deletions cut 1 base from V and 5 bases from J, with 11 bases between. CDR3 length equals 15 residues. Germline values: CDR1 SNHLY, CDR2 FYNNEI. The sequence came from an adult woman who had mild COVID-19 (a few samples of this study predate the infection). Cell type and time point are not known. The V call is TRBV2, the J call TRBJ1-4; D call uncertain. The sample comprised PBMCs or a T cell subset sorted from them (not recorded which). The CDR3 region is CASSEEGFFNEKLFF. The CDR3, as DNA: TGTGCCAGCAGTGAAGAGGGATTCTTCAATGAAAAACTGTTTTTT. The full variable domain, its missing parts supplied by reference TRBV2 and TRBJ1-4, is EPEVTQTPSHQVTQMGQEVILRCVPISNHLYFYWYRQILGQKVEFLVSFYNNEISEKSEIFDDQFSVERPDGSNFTLKIRSTKLEDSAMYFCASSEEGFFNEKLFFGSGTQLSVL.